This TCR beta chain stems from a study of molecular identifiers for immune sequencing clone quantification (dated by TCRdb to the late 2010s). In terms of the full investigation: For a replicate experiment, RNA from roughly 20,000 or 100,000 naive CD8 T cells was divided into five aliquots, and four of the five aliquots were sequenced. The study was a methods study using CD8 T cells to benchmark molecular-identifier clustering-based TCR repertoire sequencing (MIDCIRS) and TCR RNA copy counting.

This clonotype showed up just a few times. Its cognate antigen has yet to be identified. Base quality data are lacking; no much larger clone is found one base away. Library creation used PCR. The reads were generated on a NextSeq 500. Preparation of bulk TCR libraries followed a previously described approach, with the TCR primers listed in Table S5. The Qiagen AllPrep DNA/RNA kit was used to purify total RNA. Before analysis, reads from multiple sequencing runs of the same library were pooled. The authors processed their data as follows. Reads were retained only if the reads had an exact TCR constant sequence, and the retained reads were trimmed to 150 nt and grouped according to their 12-nt molecular barcodes. Reads within each barcode group were sub-clustered using a 15% Levenshtein threshold, and quality-weighted consensus sequences were constructed for each RNA molecule. Non-functional sequences were discarded, and so were lower-count sequences lying one edit away from another sequence. Barcode sub-clusters with fewer than 20% of the maximum read count were removed, based on fitting two negative binomial distributions. TCRdb cleaned the public reads at Q25 with fastp, built clones with MiXCR and kept in-frame beta chains. Entries that share a CDR3 protein sequence are merged under the most common genes and DNA. TCRdb's processing, not the authors' own work, is the source of the V and J calls. Here the sample has about 100,000 distinct CDR3 sequences; roughly 38% occur a single time. The leading ten clones occupy around 4% of the sample.

The CDR3 goes from the cysteine to the phenylalanine over 14 residues. Only the CDR3 portion is preserved as DNA: 42 bases, with reading frame beginning at the first base. Trimming leaves V shorter by 5 bases and J shorter by 4 bases, with the junction holding 5 bases beyond the gene matches. The germline V gene gives CDR1 as SGHTA and CDR2 as FQGTGA. Naive CD8 T cell libraries were made from roughly 21,000 to 960,000 sorted cells using 10%, 30% or 50% of purified RNA. Naive CD8 T cells, defined as CD8+CD4-CCR7+CD45RA+, were FACS-sorted into RLT Plus buffer on a BD FACSAria II. Around 10 TCR copies' worth of Jurkat RNA were spiked into about 20,000-1,100,000 naive CD8 T cell samples to test detection sensitivity. Enrichment of CD8 T cells was performed with RosetteSep CD8+ T Cell Enrichment Cocktail and Ficoll-Paque, after which ACK red cell lysis was carried out. General study outcomes and caveats: Without barcode sub-clustering, chimeric consensus sequences inflated TCR diversity; chimeras reached as high as 47%. In CMV-specific effector cells, clones with more than 20 RNA copies accounted for over 97% of molecules, whereas in naive cells such clones accounted for under 1%. The sizes of highly expanded clones could end up underestimated when identical TCR molecules share a barcode. Spiked-in Jurkat TCR RNA equal to a single cell's worth was reported to be detectable even within 1,200,000 naive CD8 T cells. About 3 recovered TCR RNA copies per cell were obtained by modeling, versus roughly 9.7 by digital PCR, implying a capture efficiency of about 30%. Spiked-in Jurkat TCR RNA (about 10 copies' worth), which is not part of the donor repertoire, was contained in the naive libraries.

Sequencing was done on a sample of naive CD8+ T cells from blood, with Jurkat cell RNA spiked in. The cell subset or site label for this specimen denotes: FACS-sorted CD8+CD4-CCR7+CD45RA+ naive T cells. The chain joins TRBV7-3 to TRBJ2-3, and 8 bases in between align with TRBD2. The sequence derives from a human donor in good health. Some libraries in this study had Jurkat cell RNA spiked in. The CDR3 protein: CASSRTGGSDTQYF. The DNA sequence follows: TGTGCCAGCAGCCGTACGGGAGGGTCAGATACGCAGTATTTT.